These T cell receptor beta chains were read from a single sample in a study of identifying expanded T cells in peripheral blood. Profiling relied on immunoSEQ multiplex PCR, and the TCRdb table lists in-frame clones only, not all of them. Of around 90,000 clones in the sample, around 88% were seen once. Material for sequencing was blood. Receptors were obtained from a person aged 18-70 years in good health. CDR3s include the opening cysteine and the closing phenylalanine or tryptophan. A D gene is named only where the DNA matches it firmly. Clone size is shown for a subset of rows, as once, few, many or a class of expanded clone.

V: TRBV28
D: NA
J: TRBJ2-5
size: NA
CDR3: CASYGTKEETQYF
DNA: TGTGCCAGTTACGGGACAAAGGAAGAGACCCAGTACTTC

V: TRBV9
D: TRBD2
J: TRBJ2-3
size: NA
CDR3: CASSVHRAGGTDTQYF
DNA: TGTGCCAGCAGCGTTCACCGAGCGGGAGGTACAGATACGCAGTATTTT

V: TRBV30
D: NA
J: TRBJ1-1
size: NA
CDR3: CAWSIRMNTEAFF
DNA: TGTGCCTGGAGTATCAGGATGAACACTGAAGCTTTCTTT

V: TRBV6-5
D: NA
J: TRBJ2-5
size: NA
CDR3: CASSPGLVVETQYF
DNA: TGTGCCAGCAGCCCGGGGCTGGTAGTCGAGACCCAGTACTTC

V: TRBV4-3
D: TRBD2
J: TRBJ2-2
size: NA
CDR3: CASSQAASGTGELFF
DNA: TGCGCCAGCAGCCAAGCGGCTAGCGGCACCGGGGAGCTGTTTTTT

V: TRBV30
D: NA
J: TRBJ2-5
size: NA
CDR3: CAWSAETQYF
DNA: TGTGCCTGGAGTGCTGAGACCCAGTACTTC

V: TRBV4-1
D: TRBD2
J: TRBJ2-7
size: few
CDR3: CASSPILRGGEQYF
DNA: TGCGCCAGCAGCCCAATATTACGGGGGGGCGAGCAGTACTTC

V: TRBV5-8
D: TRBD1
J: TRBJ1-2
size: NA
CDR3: CASSLTGGGYTF
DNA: TGTGCCAGCAGCTTGACAGGGGGCGGCTACACCTTC

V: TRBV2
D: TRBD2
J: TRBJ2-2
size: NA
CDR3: CASSGTSGRVTGELFF
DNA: TGTGCCAGCAGCGGGACTAGCGGGAGAGTCACCGGGGAGCTGTTTTTT

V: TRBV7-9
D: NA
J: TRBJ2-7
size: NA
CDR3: CASSIDQGPIMEQYF
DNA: TGTGCCAGCAGCATAGATCAGGGGCCGATAATGGAGCAGTACTTC

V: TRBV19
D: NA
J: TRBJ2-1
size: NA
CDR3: CASSIVLGGSLRNEQFF
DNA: TGTGCCAGTAGTATAGTCTTGGGGGGAAGCCTTCGAAATGAGCAGTTCTTC

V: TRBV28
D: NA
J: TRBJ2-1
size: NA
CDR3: CASSILAGLGEQFF
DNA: TGTGCCAGCAGTATATTAGCAGGGTTGGGTGAGCAGTTCTTC

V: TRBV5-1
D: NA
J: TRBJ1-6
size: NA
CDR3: CASSLSAGTNNSPLHF
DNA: TGCGCCAGCAGCTTGTCCGCAGGGACGAATAATTCACCCCTCCACTTT

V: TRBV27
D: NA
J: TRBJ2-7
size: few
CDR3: CASSWARNNEQYF
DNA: TGTGCCAGCAGTTGGGCCAGGAACAACGAGCAGTACTTC

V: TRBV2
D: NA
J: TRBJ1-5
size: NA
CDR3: CASRGTGPSQPQHF
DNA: TGTGCCAGCAGGGGTACAGGGCCCAGCCAGCCCCAGCATTTT

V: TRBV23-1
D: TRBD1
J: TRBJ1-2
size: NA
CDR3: CASSQRQGGYTF
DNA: TGCGCCAGCAGTCAAAGACAGGGTGGCTACACCTTC

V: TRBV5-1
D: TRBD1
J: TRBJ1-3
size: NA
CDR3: CASSPGQGSGNTIYF
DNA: TGCGCCAGCAGCCCTGGACAGGGTTCTGGAAACACCATATATTTT

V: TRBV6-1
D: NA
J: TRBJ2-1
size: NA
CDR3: CASSVRAGTAYNEQFF
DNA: TGTGCCAGCAGTGTCCGTGCCGGGACCGCATACAATGAGCAGTTCTTC

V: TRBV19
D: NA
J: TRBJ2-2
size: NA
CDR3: CASSHRTGNTGELFF
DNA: TGTGCCAGTAGTCACCGGACCGGGAACACCGGGGAGCTGTTTTTT

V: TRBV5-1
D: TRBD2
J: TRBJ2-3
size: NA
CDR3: CASSLGLAGVDTQYF
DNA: TGCGCCAGCAGCTTGGGACTAGCGGGAGTAGATACGCAGTATTTT

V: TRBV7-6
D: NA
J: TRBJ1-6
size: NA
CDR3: CASSLRSPIYKSSYNSPLHF
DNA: TGTGCCAGCAGCTTAAGATCTCCCATTTACAAAAGCTCCTATAATTCACCCCTCCACTTT

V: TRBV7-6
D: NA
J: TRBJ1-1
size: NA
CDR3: CASSDGQTNTEAFF
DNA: TGTGCCAGCAGCGACGGACAGACGAACACTGAAGCTTTCTTT

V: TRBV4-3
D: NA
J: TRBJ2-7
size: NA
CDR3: CASSPELSSYEQYF
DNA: TGCGCCAGCAGCCCAGAATTAAGCTCCTACGAGCAGTACTTC

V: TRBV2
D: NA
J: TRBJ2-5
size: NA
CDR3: CASSGDETQYF
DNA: TGTGCCAGCAGTGGGGACGAGACCCAGTACTTC

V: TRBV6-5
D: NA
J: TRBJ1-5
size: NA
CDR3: CASSYGPGFQPQHF
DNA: TGTGCCAGCAGTTACGGTCCGGGGTTTCAGCCCCAGCATTTT

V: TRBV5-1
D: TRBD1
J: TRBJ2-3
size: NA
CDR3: CASSMETGGGADTQYF
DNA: TGCGCCAGCAGTATGGAAACAGGGGGCGGCGCAGATACGCAGTATTTT

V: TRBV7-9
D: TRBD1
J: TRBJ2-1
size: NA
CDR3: CASSSRDSIRNEQFF
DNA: TGTGCCAGCAGCTCCCGGGACAGTATAAGGAATGAGCAGTTCTTC

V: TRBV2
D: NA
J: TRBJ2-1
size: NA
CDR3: CASSPPEVESYNEQFF
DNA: TGTGCCAGCAGTCCGCCGGAGGTGGAATCCTACAATGAGCAGTTCTTC

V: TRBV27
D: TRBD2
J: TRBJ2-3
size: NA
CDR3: CASRPTSGSTDTQYF
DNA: TGTGCCAGCAGACCCACTAGCGGTAGCACAGATACGCAGTATTTT

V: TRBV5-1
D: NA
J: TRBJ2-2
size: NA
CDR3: CASSHWDTGELFF
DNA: TGCGCCAGCAGCCATTGGGACACCGGGGAGCTGTTTTTT

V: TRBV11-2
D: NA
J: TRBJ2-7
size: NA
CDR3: CASSIDKFRRQYF
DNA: TGTGCCAGCAGCATCGACAAGTTTAGGAGACAGTACTTC

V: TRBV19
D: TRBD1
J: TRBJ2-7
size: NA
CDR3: CASSPVLGTGSGEQYF
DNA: TGTGCCAGTAGCCCCGTGTTGGGGACAGGGTCGGGGGAGCAGTACTTC

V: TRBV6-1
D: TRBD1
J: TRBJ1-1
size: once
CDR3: CASSLTGGTEAFF
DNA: TGTGCCAGCAGCCTTACAGGGGGCACTGAAGCTTTCTTT

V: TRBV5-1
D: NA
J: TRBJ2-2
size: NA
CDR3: CASSRLQGGGELFF
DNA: TGCGCCAGCAGCCGTCTTCAGGGAGGCGGGGAGCTGTTTTTT

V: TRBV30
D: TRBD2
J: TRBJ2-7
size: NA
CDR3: CAWSLTSGPPNEQYF
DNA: TGTGCCTGGAGTCTTACTAGCGGACCTCCCAACGAGCAGTACTTC

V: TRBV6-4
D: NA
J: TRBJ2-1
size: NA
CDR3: CASSYSSGIDGQFF
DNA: TGTGCCAGCAGTTACTCGTCGGGAATTGATGGGCAGTTCTTC

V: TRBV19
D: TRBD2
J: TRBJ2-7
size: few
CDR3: CASSSGLAYEQYF
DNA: TGTGCCAGTAGCTCCGGACTAGCCTACGAGCAGTACTTC